This TCR beta chain was profiled in a study of T cells in Graves' hyperthyroidism and ophthalmopathy. Study conclusions and caveats: Most expanded thyroid clonotypes above 0.001 recurred in blood. A median around 6.4 months before onset, the model predicted ophthalmopathy. A 13 V-J model separated ophthalmopathy from stable hyperthyroidism.

Comments on this clonotype: Its specificity is unknown.

V shed 9 bases, J shed 0 bases, and the junction held 11 bases outside the gene matches. From germline, CDR1 is MNHEY and CDR2 SMNVEV (reference sequence). The length of the CDR3 is 16 residues. Under 3 months was the duration of disease in ophthalmopathy patients, who also had a Clinical Activity Score of at least 3 and a NOSPECS grade of at least 4. The CDR3 regions of TCR beta were amplified from RNA transcripts. The primer set for the first-round RT-PCR of the TCR CDR3 was HTBI. TCRdb used MiXCR to reprocess the multiplex PCR reads, holding one entry per CDR3 protein. Of 310,000 or so distinct CDR3 sequences detected, around 15% appear once; the ten largest clones hold roughly 50%.

The sequence came from a woman in her sixties with Graves' ophthalmopathy. Source material: blood. The V and J genes are TRBV27 and TRBJ2-4; TRBD1 agrees at 7 bases. DNA of the CDR3: TGTGCCAGTTCATGGGACAGTTACCTAGCCAAAAACATTCAGTACTTC. This encodes CASSWDSYLAKNIQYF.